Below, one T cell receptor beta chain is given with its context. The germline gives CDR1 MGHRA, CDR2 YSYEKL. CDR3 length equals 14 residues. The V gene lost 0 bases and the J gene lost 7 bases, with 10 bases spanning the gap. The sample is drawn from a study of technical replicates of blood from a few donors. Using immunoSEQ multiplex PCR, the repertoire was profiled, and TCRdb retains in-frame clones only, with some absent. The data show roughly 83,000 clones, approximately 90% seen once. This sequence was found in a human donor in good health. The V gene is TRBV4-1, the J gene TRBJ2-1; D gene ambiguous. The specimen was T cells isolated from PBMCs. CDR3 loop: CASSQEALSNEQFF. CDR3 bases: TGCGCCAGCAGCCAAGAGGCTCTCTCGAATGAGCAGTTCTTC.